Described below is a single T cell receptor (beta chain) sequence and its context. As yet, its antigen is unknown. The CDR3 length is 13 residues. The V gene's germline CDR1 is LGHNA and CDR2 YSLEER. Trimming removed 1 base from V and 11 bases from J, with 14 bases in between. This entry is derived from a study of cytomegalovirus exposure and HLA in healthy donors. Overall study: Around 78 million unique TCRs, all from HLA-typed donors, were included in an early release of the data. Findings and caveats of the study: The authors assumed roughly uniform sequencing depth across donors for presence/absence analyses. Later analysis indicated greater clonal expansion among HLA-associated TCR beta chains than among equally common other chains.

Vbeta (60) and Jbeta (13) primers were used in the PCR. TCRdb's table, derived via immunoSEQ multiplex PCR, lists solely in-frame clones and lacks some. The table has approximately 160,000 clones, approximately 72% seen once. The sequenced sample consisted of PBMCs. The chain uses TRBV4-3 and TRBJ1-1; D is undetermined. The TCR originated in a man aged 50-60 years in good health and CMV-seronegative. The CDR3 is CASSQGTLVGAFF. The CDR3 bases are TGCGCCAGCAGCCAAGGAACCCTTGTGGGCGCTTTCTTT.